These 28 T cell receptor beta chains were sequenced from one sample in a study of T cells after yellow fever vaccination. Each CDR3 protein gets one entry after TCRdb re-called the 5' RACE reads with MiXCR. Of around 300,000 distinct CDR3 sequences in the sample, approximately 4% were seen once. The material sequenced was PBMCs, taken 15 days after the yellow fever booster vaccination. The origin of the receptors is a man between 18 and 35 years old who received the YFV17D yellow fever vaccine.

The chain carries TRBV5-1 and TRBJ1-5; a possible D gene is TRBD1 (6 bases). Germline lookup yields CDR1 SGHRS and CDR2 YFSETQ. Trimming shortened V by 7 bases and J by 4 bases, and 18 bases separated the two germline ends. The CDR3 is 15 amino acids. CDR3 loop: CASEDRSTLNQPQHF. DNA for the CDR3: TGCGCCAGCGAGGACAGATCAACCTTGAATCAGCCCCAGCATTTT. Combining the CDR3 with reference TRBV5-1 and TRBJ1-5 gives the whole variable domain KAGVTQTPRYLIKTRGQQVTLSCSPISGHRSVSWYQQTPGQGLQFLFEYFSETQRNKGNFPGRFSGRQFSNSRSEMNVSTLELGDSALYLCASEDRSTLNQPQHFGDGTRLSIL.

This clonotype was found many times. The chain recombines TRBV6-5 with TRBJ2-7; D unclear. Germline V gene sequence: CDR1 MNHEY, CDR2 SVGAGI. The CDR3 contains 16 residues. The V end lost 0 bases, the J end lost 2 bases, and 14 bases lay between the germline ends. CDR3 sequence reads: CASSYSSLGWAYEQYF. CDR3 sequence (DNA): TGTGCCAGCAGTTACTCGAGTCTAGGTTGGGCCTACGAGCAGTACTTC.

The CDR3 sequence is CASDIQPQHF. CDR3 DNA: TGTGCCAGCGACATTCAGCCCCAGCATTTT. The V and J genes are TRBV6-6 and TRBJ1-5; D unresolved. Germline V gene data show CDR1 as MNHNY and CDR2 as SVGAGI (reference sequence). V shed 8 bases and J shed 6 bases, with 5 bases lying between them. This CDR3 comprises 10 residues.

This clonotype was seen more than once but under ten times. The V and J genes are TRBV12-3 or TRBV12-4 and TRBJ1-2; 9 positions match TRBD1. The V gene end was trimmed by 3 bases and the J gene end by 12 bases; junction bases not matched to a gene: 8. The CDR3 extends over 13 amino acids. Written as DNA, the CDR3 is TGTGCCAGCAGTTTGACGGGACAGGGACCGCACACCTTC. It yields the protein CASSLTGQGPHTF.

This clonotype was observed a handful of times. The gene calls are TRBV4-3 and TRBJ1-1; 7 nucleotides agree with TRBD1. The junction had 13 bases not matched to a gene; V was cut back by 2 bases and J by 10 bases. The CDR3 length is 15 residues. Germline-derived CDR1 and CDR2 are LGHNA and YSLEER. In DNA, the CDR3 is TGCGCCAGCAGCCAATCAGAGACAGGGACCGGGCGAGCTTTCTTT. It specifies CASSQSETGTGRAFF.

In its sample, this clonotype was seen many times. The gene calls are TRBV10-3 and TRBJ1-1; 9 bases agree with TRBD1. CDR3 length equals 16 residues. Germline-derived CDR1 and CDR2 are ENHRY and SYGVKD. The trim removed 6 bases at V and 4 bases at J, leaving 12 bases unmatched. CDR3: CAIRDLDRGVVTEAFF. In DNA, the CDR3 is TGTGCCATCAGGGACTTGGACAGGGGCGTGGTCACTGAAGCTTTCTTT.

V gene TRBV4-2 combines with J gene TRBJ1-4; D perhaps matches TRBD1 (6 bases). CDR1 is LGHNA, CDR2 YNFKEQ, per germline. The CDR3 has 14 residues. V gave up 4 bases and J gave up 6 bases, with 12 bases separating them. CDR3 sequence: CASSPGGGDEKLFF. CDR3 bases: TGTGCCAGCAGCCCAGGAGGGGGGGATGAAAAACTGTTTTTT.

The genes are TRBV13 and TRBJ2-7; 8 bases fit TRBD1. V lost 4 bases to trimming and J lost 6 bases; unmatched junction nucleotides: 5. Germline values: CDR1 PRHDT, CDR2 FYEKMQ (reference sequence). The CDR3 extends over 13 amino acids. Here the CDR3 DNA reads TGTGCCAGCAGCTATAACAGGGGGGCCGAGCAGTACTTC. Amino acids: CASSYNRGAEQYF.

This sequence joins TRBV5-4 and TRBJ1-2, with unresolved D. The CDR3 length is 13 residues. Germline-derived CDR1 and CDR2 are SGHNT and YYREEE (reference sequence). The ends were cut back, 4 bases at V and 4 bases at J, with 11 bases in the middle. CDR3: CASSLGVLYGYTF. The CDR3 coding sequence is TGTGCCAGCAGCCTGGGAGTTCTCTATGGCTACACCTTC.

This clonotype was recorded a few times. CDR3 residues: CASSQDWQTRTFF. In nucleotides, the CDR3 is TGTGCCAGCAGCCAAGATTGGCAGACGAGGACTTTCTTT. The rearrangement uses TRBV4-2 and TRBJ1-1; D gene uncertain. Germline CDR1 LGHNA, CDR2 YNFKEQ. The CDR3 totals 13 residues. Trimming shortened V by 0 bases and J by 12 bases, and 14 bases separated the two germline ends.

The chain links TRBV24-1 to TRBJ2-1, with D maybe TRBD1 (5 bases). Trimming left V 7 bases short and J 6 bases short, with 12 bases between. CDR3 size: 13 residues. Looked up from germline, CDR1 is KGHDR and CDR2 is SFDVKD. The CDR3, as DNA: TGTGCCACCAGCCCAGGGATGGTCAATGAGCAGTTCTTC. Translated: CATSPGMVNEQFF.

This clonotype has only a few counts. The CDR3 DNA reads TGTGCCTGGAGGTCGGCGCAATCCTATGGCTACACCTTC. This sequence encodes CAWRSAQSYGYTF. This sequence joins TRBV30 and TRBJ1-2; D gene unclear. The germline gives CDR1 GTSNPN, CDR2 SVGIG (reference sequence). The ends were cut back, 3 bases at V and 4 bases at J, with 12 bases in the middle. CDR3 length equals 13 residues. Full variable domain (rest looked up from reference TRBV30 and TRBJ1-2): SQTIHQWPATLVQPVGSPLSLECTVEGTSNPNLYWYRQAAGRGLQLLFYSVGIGQISSEVPQNLSASRPQDRQFILSSKKLLLSDSGFYLCAWRSAQSYGYTFGSGTRLTVV.

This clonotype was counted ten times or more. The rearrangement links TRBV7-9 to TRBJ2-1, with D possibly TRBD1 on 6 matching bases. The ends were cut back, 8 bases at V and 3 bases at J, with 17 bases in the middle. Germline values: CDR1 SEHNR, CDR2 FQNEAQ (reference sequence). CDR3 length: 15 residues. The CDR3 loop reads CASGQLTGYYNEQFF. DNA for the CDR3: TGTGCCAGCGGTCAACTTACAGGGTACTACAATGAGCAGTTCTTC.

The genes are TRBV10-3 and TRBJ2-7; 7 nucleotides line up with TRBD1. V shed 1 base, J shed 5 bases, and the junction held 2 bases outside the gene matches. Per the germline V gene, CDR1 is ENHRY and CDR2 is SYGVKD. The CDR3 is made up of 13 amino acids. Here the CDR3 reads CAISELQGNEQYV. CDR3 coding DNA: TGTGCCATCAGTGAGTTACAGGGGAACGAGCAGTACGTC.

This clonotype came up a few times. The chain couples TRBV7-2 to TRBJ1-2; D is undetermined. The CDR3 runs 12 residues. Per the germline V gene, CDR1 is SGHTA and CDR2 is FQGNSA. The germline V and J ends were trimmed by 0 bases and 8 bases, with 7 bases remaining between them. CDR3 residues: CASSLALWGYTF. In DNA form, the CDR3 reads TGTGCCAGCAGCTTAGCGCTCTGGGGCTACACCTTC.

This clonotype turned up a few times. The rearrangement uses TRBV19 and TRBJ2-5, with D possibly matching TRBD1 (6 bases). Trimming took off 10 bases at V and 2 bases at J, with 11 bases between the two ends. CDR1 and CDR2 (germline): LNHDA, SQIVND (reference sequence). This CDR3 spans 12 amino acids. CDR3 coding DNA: TGTGCCACCCGAAGGGGGCAAGAGACCCAGTACTTC. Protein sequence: CATRRGQETQYF.

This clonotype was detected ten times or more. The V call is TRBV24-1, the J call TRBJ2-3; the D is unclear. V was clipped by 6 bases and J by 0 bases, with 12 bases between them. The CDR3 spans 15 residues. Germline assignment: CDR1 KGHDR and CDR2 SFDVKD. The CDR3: CATSSRSTSTDTQYF. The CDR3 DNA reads TGTGCCACCAGTTCACGTTCCACTAGCACAGATACGCAGTATTTT.

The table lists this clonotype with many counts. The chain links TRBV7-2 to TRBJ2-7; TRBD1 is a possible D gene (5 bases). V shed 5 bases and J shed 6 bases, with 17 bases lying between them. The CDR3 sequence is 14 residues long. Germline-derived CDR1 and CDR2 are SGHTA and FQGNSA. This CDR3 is CASSPGGARTEQYF. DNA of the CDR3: TGTGCCAGCAGCCCCGGTGGGGCAAGGACCGAGCAGTACTTC.

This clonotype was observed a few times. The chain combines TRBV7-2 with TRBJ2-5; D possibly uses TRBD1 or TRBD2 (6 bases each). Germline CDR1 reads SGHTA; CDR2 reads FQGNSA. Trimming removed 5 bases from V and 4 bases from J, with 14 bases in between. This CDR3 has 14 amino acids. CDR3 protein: CASSEIRGLETQYF. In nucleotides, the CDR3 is TGTGCCAGCAGCGAGATTCGGGGGCTAGAGACCCAGTACTTC.

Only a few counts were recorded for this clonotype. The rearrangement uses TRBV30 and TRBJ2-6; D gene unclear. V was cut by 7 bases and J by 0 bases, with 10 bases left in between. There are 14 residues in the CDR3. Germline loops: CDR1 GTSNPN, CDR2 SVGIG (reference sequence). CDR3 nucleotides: TGTGCCTCCCCCCGTTTCTCTGGGGCCAACGTCCTGACTTTC. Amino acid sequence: CASPRFSGANVLTF. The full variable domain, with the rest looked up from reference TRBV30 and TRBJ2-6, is SQTIHQWPATLVQPVGSPLSLECTVEGTSNPNLYWYRQAAGRGLQLLFYSVGIGQISSEVPQNLSASRPQDRQFILSSKKLLLSDSGFYLCASPRFSGANVLTFGAGSRLTVL.

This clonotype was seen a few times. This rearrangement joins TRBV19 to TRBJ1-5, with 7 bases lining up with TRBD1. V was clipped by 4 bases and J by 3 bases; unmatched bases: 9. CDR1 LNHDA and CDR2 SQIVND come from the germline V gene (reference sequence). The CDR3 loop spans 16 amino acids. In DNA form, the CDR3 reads TGTGCCAGTAGTACAGGGGGGGTCCCTGTCAATCAGCCCCAGCATTTT. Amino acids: CASSTGGVPVNQPQHF.

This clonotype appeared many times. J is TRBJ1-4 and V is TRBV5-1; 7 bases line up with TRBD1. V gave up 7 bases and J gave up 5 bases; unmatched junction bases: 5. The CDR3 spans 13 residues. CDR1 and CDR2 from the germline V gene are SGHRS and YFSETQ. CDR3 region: CASAWGQNEKLFF. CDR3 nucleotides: TGCGCCAGCGCGTGGGGACAGAATGAAAAACTGTTTTTT.

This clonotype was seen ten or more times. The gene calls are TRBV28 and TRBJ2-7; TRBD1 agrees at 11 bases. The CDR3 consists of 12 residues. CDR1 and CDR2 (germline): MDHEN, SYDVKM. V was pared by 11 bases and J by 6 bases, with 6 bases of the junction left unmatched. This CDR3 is CAGRDRGFEQYV. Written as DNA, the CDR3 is TGTGCCGGCCGGGACAGGGGGTTCGAGCAGTACGTC.

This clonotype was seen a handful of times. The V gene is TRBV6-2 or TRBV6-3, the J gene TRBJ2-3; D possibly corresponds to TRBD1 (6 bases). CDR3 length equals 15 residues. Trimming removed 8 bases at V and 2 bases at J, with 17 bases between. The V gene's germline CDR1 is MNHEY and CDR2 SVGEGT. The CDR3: CASATGTTNTDTQYF. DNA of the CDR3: TGTGCCAGCGCTACCGGGACAACCAACACAGATACGCAGTATTTT.

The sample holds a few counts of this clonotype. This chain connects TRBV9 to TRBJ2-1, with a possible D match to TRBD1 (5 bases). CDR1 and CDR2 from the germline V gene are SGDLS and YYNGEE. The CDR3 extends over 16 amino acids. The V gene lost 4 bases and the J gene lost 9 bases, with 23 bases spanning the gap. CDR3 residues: CASSSRFTRQQAEQFF. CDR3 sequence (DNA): TGTGCCAGCAGCTCCCGATTTACCCGACAGCAGGCTGAGCAGTTCTTC.

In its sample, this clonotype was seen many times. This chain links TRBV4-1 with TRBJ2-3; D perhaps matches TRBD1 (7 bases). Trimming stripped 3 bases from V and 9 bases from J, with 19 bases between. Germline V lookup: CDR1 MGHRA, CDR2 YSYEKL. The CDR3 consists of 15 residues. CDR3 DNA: TGCGCCAGCAGCCAGGAGGGGGCGGTGAGGGTCACGCAGTATTTT. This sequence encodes CASSQEGAVRVTQYF.

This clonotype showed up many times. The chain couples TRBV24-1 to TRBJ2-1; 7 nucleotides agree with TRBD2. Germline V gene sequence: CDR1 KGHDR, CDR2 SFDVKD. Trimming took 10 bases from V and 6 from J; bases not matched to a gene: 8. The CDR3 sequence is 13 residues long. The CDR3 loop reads CATEPPGGNEQFF. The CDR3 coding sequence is TGTGCCACAGAACCCCCGGGGGGCAATGAGCAGTTCTTC.

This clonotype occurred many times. The CDR3 here is CASSSPDRHNQPQHF. CDR3 nucleotides: TGTGCCAGCAGTTCCCCGGACAGGCACAATCAGCCCCAGCATTTT. This chain uses TRBV28 with TRBJ1-5; 7 nucleotides align to TRBD1. The trim removed 4 bases at V and 3 bases at J, leaving 6 bases unmatched. The CDR3 spans 15 residues. CDR1 MDHEN and CDR2 SYDVKM come from the germline V gene.